This T cell receptor (beta chain) derives from a study of T cells in Graves' hyperthyroidism and ophthalmopathy (dated by TCRdb to between 2019 and 2020). In terms of the full investigation: Peripheral blood samples were taken at initial diagnosis, before any treatment was given. The 90 to 100 discovery patients were randomly divided into training and test sets at a 7:3 ratio. In addition, the study compared T-cell repertoires in thyroid tissue and in blood from 6 or 7 Graves' hyperthyroidism patients. To identify distinguishing TCR V-J signatures, a discovery cohort of about 95 patients was used, comprising 40 to 45 with Graves' ophthalmopathy and 55 to 65 with stable Graves' hyperthyroidism. The paper describes TCR Vbeta CDR3 sequencing of about 140 peripheral blood samples, made up of about 40 ophthalmopathy patients, around 73 hyperthyroidism patients and some 17 progressor patients. An independent validation cohort of under 20 hyperthyroidism patients and approximately 17 patients who later progressed to ophthalmopathy tested prospective prediction of ophthalmopathy. Following sampling, methimazole starting at 30 mg daily was given to hyperthyroidism patients, and high-dose intravenous methylprednisolone was given to ophthalmopathy patients.

TCR beta CDR3 regions were amplified from RNA transcripts. The TCR CDR3 was subjected to a first round of RT-PCR using the HTBI primer set and the Qiagen OneStep RT-PCR kit. Libraries were constructed in a second round of multiplex PCR, after which size selection and purification were performed. Libraries were sequenced paired-end with 100 bp reads on an Illumina HiSeq2000. As for how the authors treated the data: Raw data were processed with SOAPnuke, discarding reads with adapters, uncalled bases, mean Phred below 15, or no exact constant-primer or identifier match. COPE v1.2.5 was used to merge the high-quality paired reads, and each unique nucleotide sequence was defined as a clonotype. MiTCR v1.1 was used to align the clonotypes against IMGT TRBV, TRBD and TRBJ reference segments. The analysis was restricted to V-J combinations with a frequency above 0.0001, which together covered approximately 99% of the repertoires. A TCS score was defined as the ratio of F50 (clonal expansion) to E x V (chaos), with BLOSUM62-based TCRdist applied between CDR3 peptides within each V-J. Welch's t-statistics and random forest reduced fewer than 550 V-J features to fewer than 15, which were used in a naive Bayes classifier (R e1071). TCRdb redid the processing of the public reads, applying fastp at Q25 and MiXCR, and retained in-frame beta chains. For every CDR3 protein sequence, its rows merge into one entry that carries the most common genes and DNA. TCRdb's processing, not the authors' own work, is the source of the V and J calls. This sample holds about 340,000 distinct CDR3 sequences; 21% were observed only once. 50% of the sample comes from the top ten.

What the work shows at the level of the full study, not this receptor alone: In validation, the model predicted progression to ophthalmopathy a median of about 6 months before onset, with approximately 68% sensitivity and roughly 79% specificity. Sample size was not statistically predetermined, and blinding of investigators to group allocation was not performed. A 13 V-J signature model separated ophthalmopathy from stable hyperthyroidism, with approximately 86% sensitivity and around 84% specificity in cross-validation and 80%/75% in testing. Blood samples also contained most of the expanded thyroid clonotypes (frequency above 0.001), which suggests that blood repertoires may reflect thyroid immune responses.

Stable Graves' hyperthyroidism was defined as the absence of progression to ophthalmopathy over 18 months of follow-up. Hyperthyroidism patients were newly diagnosed, with disease duration under 2 months, and aged 18 to 65 years. Any patient with an uncontrolled infection, another autoimmune disease, pregnancy or lactation was excluded. Diagnoses relied on clinical symptoms, serum thyroxine and TRAb, thyroid ultrasound and orbital computed tomography. Ficoll-Paque density gradient centrifugation was used to isolate PBMCs from under 11 ml of fresh peripheral blood. Trizol reagent was used to extract total RNA, and RNA quality was then checked on an Agilent 2100 Bioanalyzer. In its sample, this clonotype was seen many times. No cognate antigen has been identified for it. No quality values exist for individual bases; no much larger clone is one base distant. In the germline V gene, CDR1 corresponds to SGHDT and CDR2 to YYEEEE. From its cysteine to its phenylalanine, the CDR3 spans 12 amino acids. The sequence is cut down to CDR3 DNA, 36 bases in frame from base 1. Deletion took 1 base off V and 5 bases off J, with a span of 6 bases between the germline ends.

Recombination joined TRBV5-6 with TRBJ2-5; the D gene cannot be resolved reliably. This receptor was obtained from a woman aged 45-65 years with Graves' hyperthyroidism. The sample comprised blood. The base sequence is TGTGCCAGCAGCTTGTTCGGGGAGACCCAGTACTTC. This yields the protein CASSLFGETQYF.